Detailed here is one TCR beta chain. The antigen is not known. The source of the sample is a study of spatial heterogeneity in lung cancer. Study context: Alpha-chain detections were consistently fewer than beta-chain detections among the sequences. Findings and limits, study-wide: Counts of expanded alpha and beta TCRs within tumors tracked the tumor nonsynonymous mutation count. Estimated TCR-seq coverage of tumor T cells was only around 7% for alpha chains. For beta chains, the corresponding estimate was about 12%.

As to time point: sample taken at primary tumor resection. MiXCR, run by TCRdb on the 5' RACE reads, gives a single entry per CDR3 protein. The table includes 5,500 to 6,000 distinct CDR3 sequences, about 17% detected once. With 2 bases removed from V and 2 bases from J, the gap between germline ends came to 10 bases. The CDR3 totals 15 residues. The germline V gene has CDR1 MNHEY and CDR2 SVGEGT. This sequence joins TRBV6-2 or TRBV6-3 and TRBJ2-1, with unresolved D. The origin of this receptor is a male donor with early-stage non-small cell lung cancer. Material: lung tumor tissue, obtained at surgery. CDR3 coding DNA: TGTGCCAGCAGTTACGACCGGGTCGCCTACAATGAGCAGTTCTTC. Its translation: CASSYDRVAYNEQFF.